The present entry profiles one T cell receptor (beta chain) with its context. The antigen remains undetermined. The CDR3 spans 13 residues. CDR1 and CDR2 (germline): SGHTA, FQGNSA. V lost 2 bases and J 3 bases, leaving 7 bases between the germline ends. The data belong to a study of T cell responses to AZD1222 COVID-19 vaccine. Study-level findings and limits: Clonal diversity was possibly underestimated, and white British individuals and females predominated among donors. Dominant CD4 TCR responses targeted spike regions 160-218 and 743-854. Scientists sampled the repertoires only once the peak T cell response had passed. Nearly half of spike-specific TCRs reportedly target variant regions that are unmutated in the B.1.351 and B.1.1.7 variants.

Generated by immunoSEQ multiplex PCR, the TCRdb table keeps only in-frame clones and is missing some. Among about 150,000 clones listed, about 87% were seen once. The gene calls are TRBV7-2 and TRBJ1-2; D remains unclear. The clonotype comes from an adult who received the AZD1222 COVID-19 vaccine. This material consisted of peripheral blood, taken 28 days after the second AZD1222 dose. The CDR3 loop reads CASSLQEHYGYTF. The CDR3 DNA reads as TGTGCCAGCAGCTTACAGGAGCACTATGGCTACACCTTC.